These T cell receptor beta chains were read from a single sample in a study of cytomegalovirus exposure and HLA in healthy donors. Only in-frame clones appear in the TCRdb table, and some are missing; sequencing was by immunoSEQ multiplex PCR. Of 75,000 to 80,000 clones listed, roughly two thirds are singletons. What was sequenced was PBMCs. The source is a man aged 55 to 70 in good health and CMV-seropositive. CDR3s include the opening cysteine and the closing phenylalanine or tryptophan. The D gene is left open where the match is weak. A row's size may be missing; if present it is once, few, many or a size class.

d_gene	v_gene	abundance	j_gene	CDR3nt	CDR3aa
TRBD1	TRBV11-3	.	TRBJ1-1	TGTGCCAGCAGCCGACAGGGGCAGAACACTGAAGCTTTCTTT	CASSRQGQNTEAFF
.	TRBV10-1	.	TRBJ2-3	TGCGCCAGCAGTGTACGGCGGGGGCGCGCAGATACGCAGTATTTT	CASSVRRGRADTQYF
TRBD1	TRBV6-1	.	TRBJ1-4	TGTGCCGGGGAGCCAGGGGGCGTTTTTTATGAAAAACTGTTTTTT	CAGEPGGVFYEKLFF
.	TRBV5-4	.	TRBJ2-1	TGTGCCAGCAGCCCACTTTCGGGTGAGCAGTTCTTC	CASSPLSGEQFF
TRBD2	TRBV6-5	few	TRBJ2-2	TGTGCCAGCAGCCCCGGGACTAGCGACAGCGGGGAGCTGTTTTTT	CASSPGTSDSGELFF
.	TRBV19	.	TRBJ1-2	TGTGCCAGTAGTATCACGGGGGACGCAGGTGACTATGGCTACACCTTC	CASSITGDAGDYGYTF
TRBD2	TRBV27	once	TRBJ2-1	TGTGCCAGCAGTTCCCTAGCGGGGGGCGACTACAATGAGCAGTTCTTC	CASSSLAGGDYNEQFF
.	TRBV7-9	once	TRBJ2-6	TGTGCCAGCAGCCGCACCCCCGCTTTTGCAGGAGGGGCCAACGTCCTGACTTTC	CASSRTPAFAGGANVLTF
TRBD1	TRBV19	.	TRBJ2-2	TGTGCCAGTAGTAGGACCGGGACAGGGGTCACCGGGGAGCTGTTTTTT	CASSRTGTGVTGELFF
TRBD2	TRBV5-4	few	TRBJ2-1	TGTGCCAGCAGCCCACGGGAGGGCGCCTACAATGAGCAGTTCTTC	CASSPREGAYNEQFF
TRBD1	TRBV10-3	.	TRBJ2-5	TGTGCCATCAGCCTGGGACAGCCGAGGGAAGAGACCCAGTACTTC	CAISLGQPREETQYF
.	TRBV14	.	TRBJ1-1	TGTGCCAGCAGCCCTATGAGCACTGAAGCTTTCTTT	CASSPMSTEAFF
TRBD1	TRBV10-1	.	TRBJ1-1	TGCGCCCCCAGAGGGCAGGGGGGCACTGAAGCTTTCTTT	CAPRGQGGTEAFF
.	TRBV7-7	.	TRBJ2-2	TGTGCTAGCAGCCCAATCGACATAACCACCGGGGAGCTGTTTTTT	CASSPIDITTGELFF
.	TRBV30	.	TRBJ1-6	TGTGCCTGGAACTTTCCAGGGATGGATAATTCACCCCTCCACTTT	CAWNFPGMDNSPLHF
.	TRBV7-9	.	TRBJ1-4	TGTTCCAGCAGCCTACTGGAGGAAAAACTGTTTTTT	CSSSLLEEKLFF
.	TRBV7-2	.	TRBJ2-3	TGTGCCAGCAGCTTAGACGGGAGAATCACAGATACGCAGTATTTT	CASSLDGRITDTQYF
.	TRBV9	few	TRBJ1-2	TGTGCCAGCAGCCCTCCAGCGGGGAATCTTCACTATGGCTACACCTTC	CASSPPAGNLHYGYTF
TRBD1	TRBV7-6	.	TRBJ1-4	TGTGCCAGCAGTTTGACGGGACAGAGAAATGAAAAACTGTTTTTT	CASSLTGQRNEKLFF
TRBD1	TRBV4-1	.	TRBJ2-7	TGCGCCAGCAGTCCGGGACAGGGGGCGTTCGAGCAGTACTTC	CASSPGQGAFEQYF
.	TRBV6-5	few	TRBJ1-5	TGTGCCAGCAGCAAAGACGACAGACTTCCCCAGCATTTT	CASSKDDRLPQHF
.	TRBV7-9	.	TRBJ2-1	TGTTCCAGCAGCTTAGAGGCTAGCTACCATGAGCAGTTCTTC	CSSSLEASYHEQFF
TRBD2	TRBV7-6	.	TRBJ2-1	TGTGCCAGCAGCTTCCGGGGGGGGAGTGAGCAGTTCTTC	CASSFRGGSEQFF
.	TRBV7-9	.	TRBJ1-1	TGTGCCAGCAGCGAACAGGCCAGGGACACTGAAGCTTTCTTT	CASSEQARDTEAFF
.	TRBV4-1	few	TRBJ2-1	TGCGCCAGCAGACACACTCCGGGCAGGGGCGACAATGAGCAGTTCTTC	CASRHTPGRGDNEQFF
.	TRBV28	.	TRBJ1-2	TGTGCCAGCAGTTCTCCCCCCCGGGGTTTAAATGGCTACACCTTC	CASSSPPRGLNGYTF
.	TRBV9	.	TRBJ1-2	.	CASSSSETDTNYGYTF
.	TRBV12-2	.	TRBJ2-5	TGTGCAAGTCGCCCGGGACTAGCGGGGGCCCGACCCCAGTACTTC	CASRPGLAGARPQYF
.	TRBV5-8	.	TRBJ1-2	TGTGCCAGCAGCTTGTGGGAGGGCAGATTTAACTATGGCTACACCTTC	CASSLWEGRFNYGYTF
TRBD2	TRBV9	.	TRBJ2-1	TGTGCCAGCAGCGTGACTAGCGGAGACATCAATGAGCAGTTCTTC	CASSVTSGDINEQFF
.	TRBV5-4	.	TRBJ2-3	TGTGCCAGCACCCTTGGGGGCGGGGGAACAGATACGCAGTATTTT	CASTLGGGGTDTQYF
.	TRBV7-2	.	TRBJ2-1	TGTGCCAGCAGCCGTCCAGTGGGGGGCTCCTACAATGAGCAGTTCTTC	CASSRPVGGSYNEQFF
.	TRBV27	.	TRBJ2-5	TGTGCCAGCAGTCTATTAGGGGGAGCAGAGACCCAGTACTTC	CASSLLGGAETQYF
TRBD1	TRBV19	.	TRBJ2-3	TGTGCCAGTAGTATGGACAGGGGGCACACAGATACGCAGTATTTT	CASSMDRGHTDTQYF
TRBD2	TRBV27	.	TRBJ2-3	TGTGCCAGCAGGGCACTAGCGGGTTTTACAGATACGCAGTATTTT	CASRALAGFTDTQYF
.	TRBV6-1	.	TRBJ1-5	TGTGCCAGCACTTCGGGAGGGACCCTTCAGCCCCAGCATTTT	CASTSGGTLQPQHF
.	TRBV7-3	.	TRBJ1-5	TGTGCCAGCAGCTTAAGGGAGAATCAGCCCCAGCATTTT	CASSLRENQPQHF
TRBD1	TRBV29-1	.	TRBJ2-2	TGCAGCGTTGAAGACCGACGACAGGGCAAATGGACCGGGGAGCTGTTTTTT	CSVEDRRQGKWTGELFF
.	TRBV5-1	.	TRBJ2-3	TGCGCCAGCAGCTTGGAGGCGGCTAGCACAGATACGCAGTATTTT	CASSLEAASTDTQYF